The 22 T cell receptor beta chains in this list originate from one sample, sequenced in a study of blood T cell repertoires in COVID-19. Generated by immunoSEQ multiplex PCR, the TCRdb table keeps only in-frame clones and is missing some. Of about 160,000 clones listed, around 82% are singletons. The sample was peripheral blood. The receptor set was obtained from a woman in her forties with COVID-19, enrolled during active disease.

This chain connects TRBV7-2 to TRBJ2-3; 8 bases fit TRBD2. From germline, CDR1 is SGHTA and CDR2 FQGNSA. This CDR3 is 15 amino acids long. The junction had 4 bases not matched to a gene; V was cut back by 3 bases and J by 2 bases. CDR3 amino acids: CASSFSGKHTDTQYF. The CDR3, as DNA: TGTGCCAGCAGCTTTAGCGGGAAACACACAGATACGCAGTATTTT.

This clone was seen more than once but under ten times. The chain links TRBV9 to TRBJ1-2, with D possibly being TRBD1 (6 bases). The CDR3 totals 14 residues. Germline loops: CDR1 SGDLS, CDR2 YYNGEE. V shed 3 bases and J shed 3 bases, with 12 bases lying between them. The CDR3 loop reads CASSGKGGDYGYTF. In DNA, the CDR3 is TGTGCCAGCAGCGGAAAGGGGGGGGACTATGGCTACACCTTC.

The table lists this clone with a few counts. The gene calls are TRBV4-1 and TRBJ2-7, with TRBD1 as a possible D gene (5 bases). The length of the CDR3 is 14 residues. Germline CDR1 is MGHRA and CDR2 is YSYEKL. V was pared by 1 base and J by 3 bases, with 10 bases between. The CDR3 protein is CASSQVGRVYEQYF. The CDR3 DNA sequence: TGCGCCAGCAGCCAAGTGGGCAGGGTCTACGAGCAGTACTTC.

The chain uses TRBV30 and TRBJ1-3, with D possibly matching TRBD1 (6 bases). The germline gives CDR1 GTSNPN, CDR2 SVGIG (reference sequence). This CDR3 comprises 16 residues. With 0 bases removed from V and 1 base from J, the gap between germline ends came to 13 bases. CDR3 DNA: TGTGCCTGGAGTGTACGTCAGGGGTTATCTGGAAACACCATATATTTT. Residues: CAWSVRQGLSGNTIYF.

The J gene is TRBJ1-2, the V gene TRBV27, with TRBD1 matching over 9 bases. V dropped 0 bases and J dropped 8; count of bases not matched to a gene: 4. Per the germline V gene, CDR1 is MNHEY and CDR2 is SMNVEV (reference sequence). The CDR3 is 14 residues long. The CDR3 is CASSLSTGGRGYTF. Written as DNA, the CDR3 is TGTGCCAGCAGTTTATCCACAGGGGGCCGGGGCTACACCTTC.

This rearrangement joins TRBV30 to TRBJ2-7; 8 bases map to TRBD1. The germline CDR1 and CDR2 sequences are GTSNPN and SVGIG (reference sequence). With V trimmed by 7 bases and J by 4 bases, 6 bases remained unmatched. This CDR3 region has 12 residues. CDR3 DNA sequence: TGTGCCTTCAGGGGGCGATCGTACGAGCAGTACTTC. Amino acid sequence: CAFRGRSYEQYF.

The chain recombines TRBV5-4 with TRBJ2-3; D is undetermined. The CDR3 is made up of 14 amino acids. The germline gives CDR1 SGHNT, CDR2 YYREEE (reference sequence). V was clipped by 1 base and J by 0 bases, with 6 bases between them. In nucleotides, the CDR3 is TGTGCCAGCAGCTTGTACAGTAGCACAGATACGCAGTATTTT. It codes for CASSLYSSTDTQYF.

The CDR3 nucleotides are TGCGCCAGCAGCCAATTCGGCGGGACTAGCGTAGCAGATACGCAGTATTTT. Protein sequence: CASSQFGGTSVADTQYF. This rearrangement joins TRBV4-1 to TRBJ2-3; TRBD2 matches 10 bases. This CDR3 region has 17 residues. V gave up 2 bases and J gave up 4 bases; unmatched junction bases: 9. The germline V gene encodes CDR1 MGHRA and CDR2 YSYEKL.

The chain links TRBV6-1 to TRBJ1-2; TRBD1 is a possible D gene (6 bases). Germline assignment: CDR1 MNHNS and CDR2 SASEGT. The CDR3 extends over 15 amino acids. V lost 2 bases to trimming and J lost 3 bases, with 13 bases between them. CDR3: CASSEFETGYYGYTF. Written as DNA, the CDR3 is TGTGCCAGCAGTGAATTTGAGACAGGCTACTATGGCTACACCTTC.

V is TRBV28 and J is TRBJ1-4, with D maybe TRBD1 (6 bases). The CDR3 runs 18 residues. The V gene lost 6 bases and the J gene lost 7 bases, with 27 bases spanning the gap. CDR1 is MDHEN and CDR2 is SYDVKM in the germline V gene. This CDR3 is CASSQNRGQLRAGEKLFF. In nucleotides, the CDR3 is TGTGCCAGCAGCCAAAACCGAGGACAGTTGCGGGCCGGTGAAAAACTGTTTTTT.

The rearrangement uses TRBV7-3 and TRBJ2-2; TRBD2 is a possible D gene (6 bases). In germline, CDR1 is SGHTA, CDR2 FQGTGA. The CDR3 loop spans 17 amino acids. The V end was cut by 5 bases, the J end by 4 bases, with 20 bases between. CDR3 residues: CASSRYAGGLRTGELFF. The CDR3 nucleotides are TGTGCCAGCAGCCGTTATGCCGGGGGTCTCCGCACCGGGGAGCTGTTTTTT.

This clone was seen at least ten times. The chain is built from TRBV4-1 and TRBJ1-2, with 7 bases fitting TRBD1. The length of the CDR3 is 13 residues. The germline gives CDR1 MGHRA, CDR2 YSYEKL. Trimming removed 6 bases from V and 8 bases from J; junction bases left unmatched: 9. As DNA, the CDR3 is TGCGCCAGCAGGTCCCTGACAGGGTCCGGCTACACCTTC. Protein sequence: CASRSLTGSGYTF.

The chain carries TRBV7-9 and TRBJ1-2, with D hard to call. The CDR3 has 13 residues. Trimming left V 1 base short and J 4 bases short, with 7 bases between. Germline assignment: CDR1 SEHNR and CDR2 FQNEAQ (reference sequence). In nucleotides, the CDR3 is TGTGCCAGCAGCTTAGGCGGACTCTATGGCTACACCTTC. This gives the protein CASSLGGLYGYTF.

The chain uses TRBV4-1 and TRBJ2-3; TRBD1 matches at 8 bases. The CDR3 has 16 amino acids. The V gene's germline CDR1 is MGHRA and CDR2 YSYEKL. Trimming at V came to 5 bases and at J to 6 bases, leaving 13 bases not matched to a gene. CDR3: CASSYRLGQGLDTQYF. The CDR3 DNA reads TGCGCCAGCAGCTACAGACTAGGACAGGGATTGGATACGCAGTATTTT.

The chain uses TRBV18 and TRBJ2-5; D is ambiguous. This CDR3 region has 13 residues. With 3 bases removed from V and 4 bases from J, the gap between germline ends came to 9 bases. Per germline, CDR1 KGHSH and CDR2 LQKENI. DNA of the CDR3: TGTGCCAGCTCACCCCCCAGTGTAGAGACCCAGTACTTC. It translates to CASSPPSVETQYF.

This chain connects TRBV29-1 to TRBJ1-4; D perhaps matches TRBD1 (5 bases). V was cut by 7 bases and J by 7 bases, with 22 bases left in between. The CDR3 sequence is 15 residues long. CDR1 and CDR2 (germline): SQVTM, ANQGSEA. For the CDR3, the DNA is TGCAGCGCTTCCGGGACTATCGATAAGCCTGAAAAACTGTTTTTT. Its protein product is CSASGTIDKPEKLFF.

This clone appeared a single time. V and J are TRBV30 and TRBJ1-5, with a possible D match to TRBD1 (6 bases). Trimming took off 4 bases at V and 1 base at J, with 17 bases between the two ends. Germline CDR1 and CDR2: GTSNPN and SVGIG (reference sequence). The CDR3 length is 16 residues. CDR3: CAWTAPTGMSNQPQHF. Here the CDR3 DNA reads TGTGCCTGGACGGCCCCAACAGGGATGAGCAATCAGCCCCAGCATTTT.

The CDR3 spells CASSWTSGTTDTQYF. CDR3 DNA: TGTGCCAGCAGCTGGACTAGCGGTACCACAGATACGCAGTATTTT. The rearrangement links TRBV27 to TRBJ2-3, with 10 bases matching TRBD2. V lost 6 bases, J lost 2 bases, and 5 bases stayed unmatched. Germline V lookup: CDR1 MNHEY, CDR2 SMNVEV (reference sequence). The CDR3 contains 15 residues.

This chain uses TRBV30 with TRBJ1-6; 9 bases are a match to TRBD1. Germline CDR1 reads GTSNPN; CDR2 reads SVGIG (reference sequence). The junction had 3 bases not matched to a gene; V was cut back by 5 bases and J by 7 bases. The CDR3 sequence is 13 residues long. DNA for the CDR3: TGTGCCTGGGAAGGGACAGGGAATTCACCCCTCCACTTT. Residues: CAWEGTGNSPLHF.

This clone was detected a few times. This rearrangement joins TRBV12-3 or TRBV12-4 to TRBJ2-1, with TRBD2 matching over 7 bases. The length of the CDR3 is 11 residues. With 6 bases clipped from V and 15 bases from J, the junction kept 8 bases outside the gene matches. CDR3 protein: CASSLGLVLFF. CDR3 coding DNA: TGTGCCAGCAGCCTAGGACTAGTGCTGTTCTTC.

The rearrangement joins TRBV7-8 to TRBJ1-1, with D perhaps TRBD1 (6 bases). CDR1 and CDR2 from the germline V gene are SGHVS and FQNEAQ. V dropped 5 bases and J dropped 1 base, with 14 bases sitting between them. This CDR3 region has 15 residues. CDR3 sequence: CASSQPSTGNTEAFF. CDR3 DNA sequence: TGTGCCAGCAGCCAACCCTCGACAGGGAACACTGAAGCTTTCTTT. Using reference TRBV7-8 and TRBJ1-1 for the parts outside the CDR3, the full variable domain is GAGVSQSPRYKVAKRGQDVALRCDPISGHVSLFWYQQALGQGPEFLTYFQNEAQLDKSGLPSDRFFAERPEGSVSTLKIQRTQQEDSAVYLCASSQPSTGNTEAFFGQGTRLTVV.

CDR3 nucleotides: TGTGCCAGCAGGCAGACAGGGGGCCCGGGAGCTTTCTTT. Encoded protein: CASRQTGGPGAFF. The chain uses TRBV12-3 or TRBV12-4 and TRBJ1-1; 10 bases are shared with TRBD1. The CDR3 has 13 amino acids. Trimming took 6 bases from V and 10 from J; bases not matched to a gene: 8.